This T cell receptor beta chain derives from a study of human thymus T cells. Study-wide findings and caveats: Thymic and blood repertoires appeared to show biased V and J gene usage. Related research described strongly overlapping thymic repertoires in unrelated people.

Of note for this clone: Its antigen is unidentified.

CDR1 and CDR2 from the germline V gene are SGDLS and YYNGEE. The CDR3 consists of 17 residues. V was clipped by 3 bases and J by 2 bases, with 15 bases between them. Corrective heart surgery yielded resections, and these provided the thymus tissue. Healthy Finnish infants undergoing corrective surgery for congenital heart defects were used as donors. TCRdb's copy holds only in-frame clones and misses some; the assay was immunoSEQ multiplex PCR. Altogether about 130,000 clones are present, around 95% being singletons, with the ten largest covering 0.02% to 0.03%. The sequencing sample was made of thymus tissue. This clonotype was obtained from a boy in the first two years of life with a congenital heart defect but otherwise immunologically healthy. This chain links TRBV9 with TRBJ2-6; D might be TRBD2 (5 bases). Here the CDR3 reads CASSESPAGAGANVLTF. CDR3 nucleotides: TGTGCCAGCAGCGAATCACCCGCGGGTGCTGGGGCCAACGTCCTGACTTTC. Supplemented by reference TRBV9 and TRBJ2-6, the full variable domain reads DSGVTQTPKHLITATGQRVTLRCSPRSGDLSVYWYQQSLDQGLQFLIQYYNGEERAKGNILERFSAQQFPDLHSELNLSSLELGDSALYFCASSESPAGAGANVLTFGAGSRLTVL.